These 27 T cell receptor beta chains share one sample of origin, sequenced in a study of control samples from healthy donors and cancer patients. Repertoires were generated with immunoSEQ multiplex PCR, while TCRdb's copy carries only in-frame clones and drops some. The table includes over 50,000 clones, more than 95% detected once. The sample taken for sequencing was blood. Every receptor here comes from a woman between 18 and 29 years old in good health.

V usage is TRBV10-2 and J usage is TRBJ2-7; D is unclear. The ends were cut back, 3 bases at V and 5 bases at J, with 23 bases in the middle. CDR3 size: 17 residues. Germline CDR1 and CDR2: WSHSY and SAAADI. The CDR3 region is CASSESLAFPERDEQYF. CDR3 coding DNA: TGCGCCAGCAGTGAATCTTTGGCTTTTCCGGAACGCGACGAGCAGTACTTC.

Here the CDR3 DNA reads TGTGCCAGCAGCTCCTGGGTAGGGACTGAAGCTTTCTTT. Translating gives CASSSWVGTEAFF. V usage is TRBV7-9 and J usage is TRBJ1-1; D is unresolved. Germline CDR1 is SEHNR and CDR2 is FQNEAQ (reference sequence). This CDR3 spans 13 amino acids. V was shortened by 4 bases and J by 5 bases, with 11 bases between the two germline ends. The full variable domain, its missing parts supplied by reference TRBV7-9 and TRBJ1-1, is DTGVSQNPRHKITKRGQNVTFRCDPISEHNRLYWYRQTLGQGPEFLTYFQNEAQLEKSRLLSDRFSAERPKGSFSTLEIQRTEQGDSAMYLCASSSWVGTEAFFGQGTRLTVV.

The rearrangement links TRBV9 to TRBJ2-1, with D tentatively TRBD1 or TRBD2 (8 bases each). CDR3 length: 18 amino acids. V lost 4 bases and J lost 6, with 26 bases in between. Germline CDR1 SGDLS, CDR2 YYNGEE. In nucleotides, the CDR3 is TGTGCCAGCAGCTTGGACAGGGCCCGGGCGGGGGGCGGCAATGAGCAGTTCTTC. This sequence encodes CASSLDRARAGGGNEQFF.

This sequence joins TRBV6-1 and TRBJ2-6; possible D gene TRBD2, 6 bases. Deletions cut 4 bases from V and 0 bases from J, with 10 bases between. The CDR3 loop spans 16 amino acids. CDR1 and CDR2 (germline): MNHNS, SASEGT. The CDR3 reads CASSAQEGSGANVLTF. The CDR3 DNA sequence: TGTGCCAGCAGTGCCCAGGAGGGCTCTGGGGCCAACGTCCTGACTTTC.

CDR3 coding DNA: TGTGCCTGGAGTGTACGACTGGGGCAGGGAGAAGAAAAACTGTTTTTT. It translates to CAWSVRLGQGEEKLFF. The chain employs TRBV30 and TRBJ1-4; D is possibly TRBD1 (5 bases). Trimming left V 0 bases short and J 8 bases short, with 19 bases between. This CDR3 is 16 amino acids long. Per the germline V gene, CDR1 is GTSNPN and CDR2 is SVGIG (reference sequence).

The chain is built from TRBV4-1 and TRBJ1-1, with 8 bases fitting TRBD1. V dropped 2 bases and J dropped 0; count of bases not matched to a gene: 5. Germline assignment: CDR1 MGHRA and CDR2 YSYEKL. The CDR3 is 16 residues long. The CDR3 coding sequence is TGCGCCAGCAGCCAAACCCCGGGACAGGTGAACACTGAAGCTTTCTTT. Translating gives CASSQTPGQVNTEAFF.

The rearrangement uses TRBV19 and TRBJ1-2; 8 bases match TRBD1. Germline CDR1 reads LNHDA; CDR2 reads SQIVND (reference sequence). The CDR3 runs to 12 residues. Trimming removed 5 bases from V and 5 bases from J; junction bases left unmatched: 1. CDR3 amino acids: CASSWTGYGYTF. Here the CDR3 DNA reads TGTGCCAGTAGTTGGACAGGGTATGGCTACACCTTC.

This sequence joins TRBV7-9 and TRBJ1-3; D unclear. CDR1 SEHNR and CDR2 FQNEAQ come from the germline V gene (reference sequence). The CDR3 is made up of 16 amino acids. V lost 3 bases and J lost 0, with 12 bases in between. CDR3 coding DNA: TGTGCCAGCAGCTTTTCTGTCCCTTACTCTGGAAACACCATATATTTT. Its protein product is CASSFSVPYSGNTIYF.

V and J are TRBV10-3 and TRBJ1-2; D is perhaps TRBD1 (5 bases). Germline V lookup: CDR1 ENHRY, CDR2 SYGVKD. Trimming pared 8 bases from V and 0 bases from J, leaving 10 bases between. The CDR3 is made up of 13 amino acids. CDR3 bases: TGTGCCATCTCGGAAGGGGCTAACTATGGCTACACCTTC. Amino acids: CAISEGANYGYTF.

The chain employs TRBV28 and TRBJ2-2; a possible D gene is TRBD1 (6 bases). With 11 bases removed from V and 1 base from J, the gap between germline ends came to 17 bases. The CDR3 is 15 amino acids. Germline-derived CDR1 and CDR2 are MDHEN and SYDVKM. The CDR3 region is CASQPGHLNTGELFF. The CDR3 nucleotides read TGTGCCTCTCAGCCGGGACATCTGAACACCGGGGAGCTGTTTTTT.

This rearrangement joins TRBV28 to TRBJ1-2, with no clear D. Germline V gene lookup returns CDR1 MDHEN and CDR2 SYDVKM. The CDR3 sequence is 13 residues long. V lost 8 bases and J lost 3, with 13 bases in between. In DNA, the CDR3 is TGTGCCAGCTCCCGGGGTAACGACTATGGCTACACCTTC. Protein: CASSRGNDYGYTF.

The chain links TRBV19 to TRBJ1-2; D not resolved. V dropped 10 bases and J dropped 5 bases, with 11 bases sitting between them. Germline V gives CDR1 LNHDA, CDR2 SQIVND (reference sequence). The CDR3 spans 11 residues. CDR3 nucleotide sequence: TGTGCCACCCTCGTGGGTTATGGCTACACCTTC. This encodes CATLVGYGYTF.

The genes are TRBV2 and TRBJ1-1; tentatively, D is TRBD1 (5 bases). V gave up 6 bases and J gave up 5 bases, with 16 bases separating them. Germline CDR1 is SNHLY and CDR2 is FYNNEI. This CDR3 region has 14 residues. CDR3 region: CASRASRVLTEAFF. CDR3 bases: TGTGCCAGCAGGGCAAGCAGGGTGCTAACTGAAGCTTTCTTT.

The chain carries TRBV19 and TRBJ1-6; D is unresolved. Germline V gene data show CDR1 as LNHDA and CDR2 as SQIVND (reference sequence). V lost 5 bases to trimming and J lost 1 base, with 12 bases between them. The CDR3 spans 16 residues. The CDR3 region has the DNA TGTGCCAGTAGTCCCCGGACTGATTCCTATAATTCACCCCTCCACTTT. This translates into CASSPRTDSYNSPLHF.

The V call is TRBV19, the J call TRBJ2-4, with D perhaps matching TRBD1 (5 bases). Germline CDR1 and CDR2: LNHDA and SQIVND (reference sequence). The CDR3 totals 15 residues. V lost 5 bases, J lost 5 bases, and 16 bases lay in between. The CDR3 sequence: CASSPPGQGENIQYF. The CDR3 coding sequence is TGTGCCAGTAGTCCCCCCGGGCAGGGCGAAAACATTCAGTACTTC.

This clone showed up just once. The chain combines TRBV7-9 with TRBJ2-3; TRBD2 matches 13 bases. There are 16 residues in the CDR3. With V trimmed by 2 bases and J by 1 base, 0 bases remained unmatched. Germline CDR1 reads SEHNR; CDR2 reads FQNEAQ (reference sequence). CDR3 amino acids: CASSLTSGGGTDTQYF. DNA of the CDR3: TGTGCCAGCAGCTTAACTAGCGGGGGGGGCACAGATACGCAGTATTTT.

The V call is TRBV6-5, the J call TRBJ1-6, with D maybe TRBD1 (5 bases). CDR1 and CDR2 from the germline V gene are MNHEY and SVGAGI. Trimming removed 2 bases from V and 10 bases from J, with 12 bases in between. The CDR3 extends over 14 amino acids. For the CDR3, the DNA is TGTGCCAGCAGTTACCTCGACAGTAACTCACCCCTCCACTTT. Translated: CASSYLDSNSPLHF.

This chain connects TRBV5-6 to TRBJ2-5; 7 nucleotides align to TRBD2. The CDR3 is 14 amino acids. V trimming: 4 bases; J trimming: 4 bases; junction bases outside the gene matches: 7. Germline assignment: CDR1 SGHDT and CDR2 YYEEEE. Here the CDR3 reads CASSPGGVRETQYF. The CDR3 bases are TGTGCCAGCAGCCCGGGAGGAGTAAGAGAGACCCAGTACTTC.

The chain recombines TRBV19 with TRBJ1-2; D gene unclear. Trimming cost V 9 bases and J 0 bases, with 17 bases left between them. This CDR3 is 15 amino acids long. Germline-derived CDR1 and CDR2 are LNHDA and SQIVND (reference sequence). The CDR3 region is CASTDLGNPNYGYTF. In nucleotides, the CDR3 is TGTGCCAGCACCGACCTAGGGAATCCTAACTATGGCTACACCTTC.

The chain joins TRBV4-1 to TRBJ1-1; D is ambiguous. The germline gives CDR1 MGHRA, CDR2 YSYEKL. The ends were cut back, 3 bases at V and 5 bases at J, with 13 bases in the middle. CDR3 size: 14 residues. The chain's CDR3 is CASSQRARPTEAFF. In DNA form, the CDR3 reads TGCGCCAGCAGCCAGAGGGCCCGACCGACTGAAGCTTTCTTT.

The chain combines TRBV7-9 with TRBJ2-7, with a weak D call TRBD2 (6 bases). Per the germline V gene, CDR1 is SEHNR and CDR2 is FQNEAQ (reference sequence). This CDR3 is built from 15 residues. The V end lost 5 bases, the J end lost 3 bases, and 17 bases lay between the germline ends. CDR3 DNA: TGTGCCAGCAGCCCTGTGGTTCCGGGGGACTACGAGCAGTACTTC. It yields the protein CASSPVVPGDYEQYF.

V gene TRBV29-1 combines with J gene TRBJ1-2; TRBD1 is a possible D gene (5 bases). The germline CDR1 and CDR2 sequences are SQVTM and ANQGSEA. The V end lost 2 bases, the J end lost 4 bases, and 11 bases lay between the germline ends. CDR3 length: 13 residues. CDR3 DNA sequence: TGCAGCGTTGAACAGGGTTCCGGCTATGGCTACACCTTC. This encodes CSVEQGSGYGYTF.

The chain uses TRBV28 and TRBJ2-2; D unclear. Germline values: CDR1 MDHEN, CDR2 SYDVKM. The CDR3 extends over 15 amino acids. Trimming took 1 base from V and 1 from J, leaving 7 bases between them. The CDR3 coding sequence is TGTGCCAGCAGTTTATCTCGACAGAACACCGGGGAGCTGTTTTTT. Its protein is CASSLSRQNTGELFF.

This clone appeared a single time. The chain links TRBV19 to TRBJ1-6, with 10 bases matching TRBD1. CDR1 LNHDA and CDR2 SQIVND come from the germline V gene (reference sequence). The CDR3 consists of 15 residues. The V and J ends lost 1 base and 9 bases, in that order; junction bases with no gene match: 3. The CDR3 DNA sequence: TGTGCCAGTAGTATAGGGACAGGGGGGTTTTCACCCCTCCACTTT. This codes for CASSIGTGGFSPLHF.

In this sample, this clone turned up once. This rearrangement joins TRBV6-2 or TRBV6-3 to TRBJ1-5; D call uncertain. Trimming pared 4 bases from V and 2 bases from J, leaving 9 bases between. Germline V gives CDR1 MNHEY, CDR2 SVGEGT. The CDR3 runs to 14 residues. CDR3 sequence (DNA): TGTGCCAGCAGTTCTATGAGGGGCAATCAGCCCCAGCATTTT. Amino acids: CASSSMRGNQPQHF.

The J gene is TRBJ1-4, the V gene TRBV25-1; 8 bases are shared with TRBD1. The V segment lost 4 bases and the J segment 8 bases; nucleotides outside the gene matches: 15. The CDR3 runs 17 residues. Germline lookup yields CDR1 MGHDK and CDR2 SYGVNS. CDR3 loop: CASSGRTGRPAGEKLFF. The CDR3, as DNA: TGTGCCAGCAGTGGGCGGACAGGGCGCCCCGCGGGGGAAAAACTGTTTTTT.

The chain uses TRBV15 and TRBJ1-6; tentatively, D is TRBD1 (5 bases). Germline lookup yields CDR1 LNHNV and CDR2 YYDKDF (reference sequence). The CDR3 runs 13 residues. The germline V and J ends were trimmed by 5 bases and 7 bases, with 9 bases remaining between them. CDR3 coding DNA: TGTGCCACCAGCCAGGGAGTAAATTCACCCCTCCACTTT. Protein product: CATSQGVNSPLHF.